This TCR beta chain originates from a study of cytomegalovirus exposure and HLA in healthy donors. Researchers ran the PCR with 60 Vbeta and 13 Jbeta primers. Using immunoSEQ multiplex PCR, the repertoire was profiled, and TCRdb retains in-frame clones only, with some absent. The table has about 80,000 clones, around 60% seen once. This clone has a handful of counts. Trimming at V came to 0 bases and at J to 4 bases, leaving 7 bases not matched to a gene. The CDR3 is 15 amino acids. In germline, CDR1 is GTSNPN, CDR2 SVGIG (reference sequence). V gene TRBV30 combines with J gene TRBJ2-3, with 7 bases fitting TRBD1. The receptor comes from a male donor in good health and CMV-seropositive. The sequenced sample consisted of PBMCs. The CDR3 loop reads CAWSVPGGGADTQYF. DNA of the CDR3: TGTGCCTGGAGTGTACCAGGGGGTGGGGCAGATACGCAGTATTTT.